The entry below describes one TCR beta chain. Its target is unknown. Data came from immunoSEQ multiplex PCR; TCRdb stores just in-frame clones and leaves some out. In the table there are 13,000 to 15,000 clones, about nine tenths of which are singletons. The sample belongs to a study of pediatric ulcerative colitis. Losses at the gene ends were 1 base for V and 7 bases for J; bases not matched to a gene: 8. The CDR3 contains 16 residues. Germline V gives CDR1 SGHAT, CDR2 FQNNGV. Findings and limits, study-wide: Acute severe colitis showed lower rectal diversity from clonal expansions.

The sequencing sample was made of blood. This chain uses TRBV11-2 with TRBJ2-3, with 10 bases that match TRBD2. This clonotype was obtained from a boy under 18 with moderate ulcerative colitis. The CDR3 is CASSLVSLAGANTQYF. The CDR3 nucleotides read TGTGCCAGCAGCTTAGTTAGCCTAGCGGGAGCAAATACGCAGTATTTT.